Given below is one TCR beta chain in context. Its antigen is currently unknown. These data come from a study of Tregs in tolerant kidney transplant recipients. Study-level results: No direct test of biological reproducibility was done here. Changing PCR primers prevented nucleotide comparison between some patients' samples.

The nonmyeloablative bone marrow transplants came from related graft donors, with transient mixed chimerism. Data came from immunoSEQ multiplex PCR; TCRdb stores just in-frame clones and leaves some out. The table lists roughly 52,000 clones, around 93% of them singletons, with approximately 14% in the top ten. CDR1 and CDR2 (germline): MDHEN, SYDVKM. This CDR3 contains 16 residues. The chain combines TRBV28 with TRBJ2-5, with 7 bases aligning to TRBD1. The J call may not be correct, given that the DNA end is closer to TRBJ2-7. Source: CD8+ T cells from blood (PBMCs), taken 24 months after the transplant. The receptor's source is a human patient who received a combined kidney and bone marrow transplant. Some T cells may be the graft donor's. CDR3 amino acids: CASSLFPRTGAYEQYF. The CDR3 DNA sequence: TGTGCCAGCAGTTTATTCCCGAGGACAGGAGCCTACGAGCAGTACTTC.